This TCR beta chain was retrieved from a study of tumor-infiltrating lymphocytes in primary liver carcinoma. On the study more broadly: The patients included men and women who were aged 30 to 69 years. Study-wide points: Tumor region pairs outstripped tumor-adjacent and tumor-blood pairs in overlap. Tumors and blood were compared for top-250-clone fraction, and tumors had the significantly higher value (p = 0.039).

The tissue used was unsorted bulk material of about 19-33 mg. RNA and DNA were co-extracted from it with the AllPrep DNA/RNA mini kit. Surgical resection treated primary liver carcinoma in the patients. Points on this clonotype: The target antigen is unknown. This may be a read error, as it is one base from a much larger clone.

Starting from 500 ng of total RNA, TCR beta cDNA was produced with a primer in the constant region. The TCR beta library was amplified through three nested multiplex PCR rounds in a modified ARM-PCR procedure. Rounds one and two of PCR, each of roughly 10 cycles, were primed with TRBV1-TRBV30 forward primers and a C-beta reverse primer. TCRdb passed the multiplex PCR reads through MiXCR, listing each CDR3 protein once. The data show roughly 78,000 distinct CDR3 sequences, over 70% seen once. Trimming took 6 bases from V and 3 from J; bases not matched to a gene: 12. The CDR3 extends over 16 amino acids. Germline values: CDR1 MNHNY, CDR2 SVGAGI (reference sequence).

The source is an older woman with primary liver carcinoma and hepatitis B virus infection. V is TRBV6-6 and J is TRBJ2-5; TRBD2 aligns across 8 bases. Sequencing was done on a sample of liver tumor tissue from sampling region 4. Subset indicated: tumor region T4, right-lateral pole. CDR3 bases: TGTGCCAGCAGACCCGATCTCGGGGGGGGGGAAGAGACCCAGTACTTC. Translated, it gives CASRPDLGGGEETQYF.